The 19 T cell receptor beta chains given below trace back to one sample, sequenced in a study of cytomegalovirus exposure and HLA in healthy donors. The protocol was immunoSEQ multiplex PCR, while the TCRdb copy is restricted to in-frame clones and leaves out a portion. The sample includes some 72,000 clones, around 96% seen only once; the top ten take less than 2%. Sequences were obtained from PBMCs. These receptors originate from a man between 18 and 35 years old in good health and CMV-seropositive.

The rearrangement joins TRBV25-1 to TRBJ1-1; a weak D match, TRBD1 (5 bases). Trimming shortened V by 4 bases and J by 5 bases, and 17 bases separated the two germline ends. The V gene's germline CDR1 is MGHDK and CDR2 SYGVNS. This CDR3 has 15 residues. In DNA form, the CDR3 reads TGTGCCAGCAGTGGTGATCAGGGATGGCGTACTGAAGCTTTCTTT. Encoded protein: CASSGDQGWRTEAFF.

The chain joins TRBV6-1 to TRBJ2-1; 9 nucleotides agree with TRBD1. The CDR3 covers 15 residues. V trimming: 3 bases; J trimming: 0 bases; junction bases outside the gene matches: 0. Germline loops: CDR1 MNHNS, CDR2 SASEGT. The CDR3 protein is CASSEGQGSYNEQFF. CDR3 DNA: TGTGCCAGCAGTGAGGGACAGGGCTCCTACAATGAGCAGTTCTTC.

The genes are TRBV30 and TRBJ1-1, with 7 bases that match TRBD1. Unmatched junction bases numbered 10, after V lost 3 bases and J lost 0 bases. This CDR3 comprises 16 residues. The V gene's germline CDR1 is GTSNPN and CDR2 SVGIG (reference sequence). The CDR3: CAWRANQGQLNTEAFF. In nucleotides, the CDR3 is TGTGCCTGGAGGGCAAACCAGGGACAGCTGAACACTGAAGCTTTCTTT.

This rearrangement joins TRBV2 to TRBJ1-4; D gene uncertain. Trimming removed 5 bases at V and 3 bases at J, with 10 bases between. Germline V gene lookup returns CDR1 SNHLY and CDR2 FYNNEI. The CDR3 consists of 14 residues. The DNA for the CDR3 is TGTGCCAGCAGTCACAGTAACCCTAATGAAAAACTGTTTTTT. This sequence encodes CASSHSNPNEKLFF.

V and J are TRBV10-3 and TRBJ2-4; a possible D gene is TRBD2 (6 bases). The CDR3 is 14 residues long. V lost 2 bases to trimming and J lost 1 base, with 6 bases between them. CDR1 is ENHRY and CDR2 is SYGVKD in the germline V gene. CDR3 amino acids: CAISEGGAKNIQYF. The CDR3 nucleotides read TGTGCCATCAGTGAGGGGGGGGCCAAAAACATTCAGTACTTC.

The chain has TRBV19 and TRBJ2-1, with 10 bases fitting TRBD2. J gave up 3 bases and V 3 bases, and 20 bases lay outside the gene matches. The germline V gene has CDR1 LNHDA and CDR2 SQIVND (reference sequence). This CDR3 has 21 residues. CDR3 in amino acids: CASSIRSGRASGRDIYNEQFF. For the CDR3, the DNA is TGTGCCAGTAGTATTAGGAGCGGGAGGGCCTCGGGTAGGGACATCTACAATGAGCAGTTCTTC.

The V and J genes are TRBV18 and TRBJ2-2; D unclear. The V end lost 5 bases, the J end lost 3 bases, and 4 bases lay between the germline ends. The CDR3 covers 12 residues. CDR1 and CDR2 from the germline V gene are KGHSH and LQKENI. CDR3 sequence reads: CASSADTGELFF. DNA of the CDR3: TGTGCCAGCTCAGCAGACACCGGGGAGCTGTTTTTT.

The chain recombines TRBV7-9 with TRBJ2-6; 7 positions agree with TRBD1. The germline CDR1 and CDR2 sequences are SEHNR and FQNEAQ (reference sequence). The V segment lost 5 bases and the J segment 1 base; nucleotides outside the gene matches: 8. This CDR3 spans 17 amino acids. CDR3: CASSTPRTGSGANVLTF. The CDR3 region has the DNA TGTGCCAGCAGCACACCCCGGACAGGTTCTGGGGCCAACGTCCTGACTTTC.

The chain recombines TRBV4-1 with TRBJ2-1, with TRBD2 as a possible D gene (6 bases). The CDR3 runs to 16 residues. CDR1 and CDR2 (germline): MGHRA, YSYEKL. Trimming stripped 1 base from V and 6 bases from J, with 16 bases between. For the CDR3, the DNA is TGCGCCAGCAGCCAAGTGCGGGGAGCTTTCCCCAATGAGCAGTTCTTC. It is translated as CASSQVRGAFPNEQFF.

This chain links TRBV29-1 with TRBJ2-4, with a possible D match to TRBD1 (5 bases). Looked up from germline, CDR1 is SQVTM and CDR2 is ANQGSEA. The V end was cut by 4 bases, the J end by 1 base, with 20 bases between. There are 17 residues in the CDR3. The CDR3 sequence is CSVVAGWNLEAKNIQYF. The CDR3 DNA sequence: TGCAGCGTTGTGGCAGGGTGGAACCTGGAGGCCAAAAACATTCAGTACTTC.

The chain employs TRBV9 and TRBJ2-7; 8 bases align to TRBD1. Germline-derived CDR1 and CDR2 are SGDLS and YYNGEE. Trimming removed 0 bases from V and 3 bases from J; junction bases left unmatched: 5. This CDR3 spans 15 amino acids. In DNA form, the CDR3 reads TGTGCCAGCAGCGTAGGATCAGGGGGCAGCTACGAGCAGTACTTC. It is translated as CASSVGSGGSYEQYF.

This chain links TRBV6-1 with TRBJ2-2; D is perhaps TRBD2 (5 bases). V was clipped by 7 bases and J by 1 base, with 10 bases between them. Germline V gives CDR1 MNHNS, CDR2 SASEGT. The CDR3 sequence is 14 residues long. CDR3 sequence reads: CASNAGLNTGELFF. For the CDR3, the DNA is TGTGCCAGCAACGCGGGCCTGAACACCGGGGAGCTGTTTTTT.

V gene TRBV18 combines with J gene TRBJ1-2; 7 bases map to TRBD1. Germline CDR1 and CDR2: KGHSH and LQKENI. The V segment lost 3 bases and the J segment 2 bases; nucleotides outside the gene matches: 6. CDR3 length: 15 amino acids. In nucleotides, the CDR3 is TGTGCCAGCTCACCGACGGGACAGACAAACTATGGCTACACCTTC. This codes for CASSPTGQTNYGYTF.

The chain joins TRBV19 to TRBJ1-4; tentatively, D is TRBD1 (5 bases). CDR1 and CDR2 (germline): LNHDA, SQIVND (reference sequence). V was clipped by 5 bases and J by 6 bases, with 10 bases between them. The length of the CDR3 is 13 residues. The DNA of the CDR3 is TGTGCCAGTAGTTCAGGGCCGGATGAAAAACTGTTTTTT. The encoded protein is CASSSGPDEKLFF.

CDR3 DNA: TGTGCCAGTAGTATAGGAGGCGGAAACTATGGCTACACCTTC. It is translated as CASSIGGGNYGYTF. The chain recombines TRBV19 with TRBJ1-2; D unclear. V was cut by 1 base and J by 2 bases, with 8 bases left in between. The CDR3 is 14 amino acids. Germline assignment: CDR1 LNHDA and CDR2 SQIVND (reference sequence).

This clone showed up just a few times. The rearrangement uses TRBV19 and TRBJ1-1, with D perhaps TRBD1 (5 bases). The CDR3 totals 12 residues. CDR1 and CDR2 from the germline V gene are LNHDA and SQIVND (reference sequence). Trimming took off 8 bases at V and 8 bases at J, with 15 bases between the two ends. DNA for the CDR3: TGTGCCAGTTGTCAAAGGGGTCTAGAAGCTTTCTTT. Translated, it gives CASCQRGLEAFF.

The V gene is TRBV27, the J gene TRBJ1-5; D is perhaps TRBD1 (5 bases). Trimming took 6 bases from V and 0 from J, leaving 15 bases between them. Per the germline V gene, CDR1 is MNHEY and CDR2 is SMNVEV (reference sequence). The CDR3 spans 16 residues. CDR3 region: CASSKGRGYSNQPQHF. In DNA, the CDR3 is TGTGCCAGCAGCAAAGGGAGGGGATATAGCAATCAGCCCCAGCATTTT.

The chain links TRBV19 to TRBJ2-7; tentatively, D is TRBD2 (6 bases). The CDR3 contains 15 residues. CDR1 is LNHDA and CDR2 is SQIVND in the germline V gene (reference sequence). V shed 5 bases and J shed 3 bases, with 17 bases lying between them. The CDR3 loop reads CASSPSLGTYYEQYF. CDR3 nucleotides: TGTGCCAGTAGTCCTTCGCTAGGGACTTACTACGAGCAGTACTTC.

The chain uses TRBV5-1 and TRBJ2-5, with 13 bases fitting TRBD2. From germline, CDR1 is SGHRS and CDR2 YFSETQ. The CDR3 has 19 residues. The V and J ends lost 3 bases and 0 bases, in that order; junction bases with no gene match: 11. The CDR3, as DNA: TGCGCCAGCAGCTCACTGGGGGTCGGGACTAGCGGGAACCAAGAGACCCAGTACTTC. This gives the protein CASSSLGVGTSGNQETQYF.